This T cell receptor beta chain was profiled in a study of T cells expressing NK-cell markers. The study's findings and limits: There were a few donors in whom these clonotypes also led the CD3+CD56-NKG2C+ fraction.

UMIs were included in TCR beta cDNA generated by 5'RACE template switching. Reanalyzing the 5' RACE reads, TCRdb keeps one entry per CDR3 protein, without DNA. Reported are about 260,000 distinct CDR3 sequences; the ten largest clones contain roughly 0.4%. Of note for this clonotype: Its antigen is unknown.

Looked up from germline, CDR1 is MGHDK and CDR2 is SYGVNS. The CDR3 covers 17 residues. Sequencing input: blood T cells: a sorted CD56 or NKG2C T cell subset, CD4+ or CD8+ T cells, or bulk PBMC T cells (not recorded which). The TCR originated in a man between 18 and 35 years old in good health. The rearrangement uses TRBV25-1 and TRBJ2-1; lacking DNA, the TRBD1 call made by TCRdb goes unchecked. This CDR3 is CASSDVQGISSYNEQFF.